Each of the 12 T cell receptor beta chains below was sequenced from the same sample in a study of blood T cell repertoires in COVID-19. Profiled with immunoSEQ multiplex PCR; TCRdb holds only in-frame clones, not every one. The sample contains approximately 130,000 clones, around 77% of which appear only once. Sequencing used peripheral blood. These receptor sequences come from a human donor in a cohort sampled during active COVID-19.

This chain joins TRBV9 and TRBJ2-6; perhaps TRBD1 as D (6 bases). Looked up from germline, CDR1 is SGDLS and CDR2 is YYNGEE. This CDR3 region has 15 residues. V was pared by 3 bases and J by 2 bases, with 9 bases between. The DNA of the CDR3 is TGTGCCAGCAGCGGTGGGGGCGCTGGGGCCAACGTCCTGACTTTC. Protein sequence: CASSGGGAGANVLTF. The full variable domain, rest sourced from reference TRBV9 and TRBJ2-6, is DSGVTQTPKHLITATGQRVTLRCSPRSGDLSVYWYQQSLDQGLQFLIQYYNGEERAKGNILERFSAQQFPDLHSELNLSSLELGDSALYFCASSGGGAGANVLTFGAGSRLTVL.

The chain joins TRBV14 to TRBJ2-2; maybe TRBD1 (5 bases). V was clipped by 2 bases and J by 3 bases, with 19 bases between them. The CDR3 length is 18 residues. CDR1 is SGHDN, CDR2 FVKESK, per germline. The CDR3 DNA reads TGTGCCAGCAGCCAATCGTTGTCGACAGCCGTCTACACCGGGGAGCTGTTTTTT. Protein: CASSQSLSTAVYTGELFF. The whole variable domain, remainder taken from reference TRBV14 and TRBJ2-2, is EAGVTQFPSHSVIEKGQTVTLRCDPISGHDNLYWYRRVMGKEIKFLLHFVKESKQDESGMPNNRFLAERTGGTYSTLKVQPAELEDSGVYFCASSQSLSTAVYTGELFFGEGSRLTVL.

Details on this clone: A read error may produce the germline difference seen at one junction end. The rearrangement uses TRBV5-1 and TRBJ1-1; D might be TRBD1 (5 bases). The CDR3 runs to 14 residues. CDR1 and CDR2 from the germline V gene are SGHRS and YFSETQ. For the CDR3, the DNA is TGCGCCACCAGGGCGGGAGTCGAGAACTCTGAAGCTTTCTTT. This gives the protein CATRAGVENSEAFF.

V gene TRBV7-9 combines with J gene TRBJ1-4; 7 nucleotides match TRBD1. Per germline, CDR1 SEHNR and CDR2 FQNEAQ (reference sequence). This CDR3 contains 14 residues. With 4 bases clipped from V and 11 bases from J, the junction kept 10 bases outside the gene matches. The CDR3 loop is CASSSTGPYSKLFF. In DNA form, the CDR3 reads TGTGCCAGCAGCTCGACAGGGCCCTATAGTAAACTGTTTTTT.

This clone appeared a few times. In DNA form, the CDR3 reads TGTGCCAGCAGCCGGACAGCGGTGAACACTGAAGCTTTCTTT. Amino acid sequence: CASSRTAVNTEAFF. The rearrangement joins TRBV11-3 to TRBJ1-1, with D perhaps TRBD1 (6 bases). The CDR3 has 14 amino acids. From germline, CDR1 is SGHNT and CDR2 YENEEA. The V gene lost 5 bases and the J gene lost 0 bases, with 10 bases spanning the gap.

The chain links TRBV7-2 to TRBJ1-6; 7 positions match TRBD1. Germline trimming cut 8 bases from V and 0 bases from J; bases unmatched to any gene: 10. The CDR3 covers 17 residues. CDR1 is SGHTA and CDR2 is FQGNSA in the germline V gene. CDR3 loop: CASYEAGDSSYNSPLHF. The CDR3 DNA reads as TGTGCCAGCTATGAAGCAGGGGACAGCTCCTATAATTCACCCCTCCACTTT.

The rearrangement uses TRBV28 and TRBJ2-7; TRBD2 might be the D (5 bases). Germline V lookup: CDR1 MDHEN, CDR2 SYDVKM. This CDR3 has 12 residues. Trimming shortened V by 5 bases and J by 3 bases, and 8 bases separated the two germline ends. The DNA for the CDR3 is TGTGCCAGCAGTCGTCGGGGCTACGAGCAGTACTTC. Translated: CASSRRGYEQYF.

Only one count was recorded for this clone. The rearrangement joins TRBV4-2 to TRBJ1-2; 8 bases line up with TRBD1. J gave up 0 bases and V 0 bases, and 9 bases lay outside the gene matches. The germline V gene has CDR1 LGHNA and CDR2 YNFKEQ. This CDR3 region has 18 residues. The CDR3 reads CASSQDPAGGSANYGYTF. As DNA, the CDR3 is TGTGCCAGCAGCCAAGATCCCGCAGGGGGCAGCGCTAACTATGGCTACACCTTC.

The rearrangement joins TRBV19 to TRBJ2-6; D perhaps matches TRBD1 (7 bases). CDR3 length: 16 residues. Trimming removed 5 bases from V and 0 bases from J, with 11 bases in between. CDR1 is LNHDA, CDR2 SQIVND, per germline (reference sequence). For the CDR3, the DNA is TGTGCCAGTAGTCCCAGGGGGGACTCTGGGGCCAACGTCCTGACTTTC. As protein: CASSPRGDSGANVLTF.

The sample holds one count of this clone. This chain uses TRBV5-1 with TRBJ2-1; weak D call: TRBD1 (6 bases). Germline CDR1 reads SGHRS; CDR2 reads YFSETQ. V lost 3 bases, J lost 7 bases, and 17 bases lay in between. The CDR3 spans 15 residues. CDR3 protein: CASSYEGQSRNEQFF. The CDR3 DNA follows: TGCGCCAGCAGCTACGAAGGACAGAGCAGAAATGAGCAGTTCTTC.

V and J are TRBV16 and TRBJ2-2, with no clear D. The CDR3 totals 14 residues. With 5 bases removed from V and 4 bases from J, the gap between germline ends came to 11 bases. Germline CDR1 is KGHSY and CDR2 is FQNENV. The CDR3 sequence: CASSAPRVTGELFF. CDR3 coding DNA: TGTGCCAGCAGCGCCCCCCGGGTCACCGGGGAGCTGTTTTTT.

The V and J genes are TRBV5-5 and TRBJ1-1, with 7 positions matching TRBD1. This CDR3 contains 16 residues. The ends lost 0 bases at V and 4 bases at J; junction bases unmatched: 9. The germline gives CDR1 SGHKS, CDR2 YYEKEE (reference sequence). The CDR3 nucleotides read TGTGCCAGCAGCTTGGGTCAAGGGGGCGCAGGCACTGAAGCTTTCTTT. Translating gives CASSLGQGGAGTEAFF.